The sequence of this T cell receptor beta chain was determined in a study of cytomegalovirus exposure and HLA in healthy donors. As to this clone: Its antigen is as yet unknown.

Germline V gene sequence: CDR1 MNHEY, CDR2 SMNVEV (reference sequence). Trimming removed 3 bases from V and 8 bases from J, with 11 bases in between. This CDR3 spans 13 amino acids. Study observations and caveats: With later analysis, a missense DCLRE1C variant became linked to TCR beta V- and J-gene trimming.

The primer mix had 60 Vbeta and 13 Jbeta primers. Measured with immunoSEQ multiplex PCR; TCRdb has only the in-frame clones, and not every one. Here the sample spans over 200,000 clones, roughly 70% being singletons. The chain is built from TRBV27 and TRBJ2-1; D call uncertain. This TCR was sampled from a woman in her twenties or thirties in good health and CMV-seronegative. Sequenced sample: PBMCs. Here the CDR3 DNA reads TGTGCCAGCAGTTTCTATCGTGGTTATGAGCAGTTCTTC. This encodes CASSFYRGYEQFF.